A selection of T cell receptor beta chains follows, all from one sample in a study of cytomegalovirus exposure and HLA in healthy donors. Measured with immunoSEQ multiplex PCR; TCRdb has only the in-frame clones, and not every one. The data contain about 150,000 clones, more than 60% of them seen just once; the ten biggest clones take up roughly 4%. Sample: PBMCs. These receptors were taken from a woman in her thirties or forties in good health and CMV-seronegative. Both conserved end residues are trimmed from each CDR3.

TRBV29-1,.,SVDTGGVGGSYEQY
TRBV27,TRBJ2-7,ASSPLAGREAYEQY
TRBV11-3,TRBJ1-1,ASSFAGVNTEAF
TRBV29-1,TRBJ1-2,SVDQGKPWNGYT
TRBV5-6,TRBJ2-7,ASSLAGETYEQY
TRBV6-6,TRBJ1-5,ASSYLGYPQGDQH
TRBV7-9,TRBJ1-2,ASSLAGNYGYT
TRBV6-6,TRBJ2-7,ASRHGQVSYEQY
TRBV6-1,TRBJ2-1,ASGDRGHEQF
TRBV7-2,TRBJ2-7,ASSLDPRGNEQY
TRBV29-1,TRBJ2-5,SVDLQGQETRY
TRBV27,TRBJ2-7,ASSLSSGSSYEQY
TRBV11-2,TRBJ2-1,ASSHNLRSSYNEQF
TRBV29-1,.,SGRDRGSPYEQY
TRBV11-2,TRBJ1-3,ASSLAGGNTIY
TRBV18,TRBJ2-7,ASSPGTGYYEQY
TRBV5-1,TRBJ1-2,ASSLEPRGQDDGYT
TRBV5-4,TRBJ1-1,ASSSPNTEAF
TRBV5-1,TRBJ2-7,ASSTTGSNGQY
TRBV5-6,TRBJ1-4,ASSLEKGENEKLF
TRBV11-2,TRBJ1-6,ASSLVQYSPLH
TRBV27,TRBJ2-2,ASSRTGDTGELF
TRBV2,TRBJ1-2,ASSEQGGNYGYT
TRBV12-5,TRBJ1-1,ASGTDSEAF
TRBV6-1,TRBJ1-1,AIRVQGMNTEAF
TRBV4-2,TRBJ2-1,ASSQLQREGGQF
TRBV7-9,TRBJ1-1,ASSLGGGVGTEAF
TRBV10-3,TRBJ1-1,AISESGGMNTEAF
TRBV9,TRBJ2-2,ASTQGGSGELF
TRBV5-1,TRBJ2-7,ASSQGLTYEQY
TRBV4-1,TRBJ2-7,ASSQGYRGLYEQY
TRBV10-3,TRBJ1-1,AISPLGTASTEAF
TRBV7-9,TRBJ1-1,ASSPTRTGGAVETEAF
TRBV6-5,TRBJ2-1,ASSPLAGGGEQF
TRBV10-3,TRBJ1-2,AISADGTAFYYGYT
TRBV5-1,TRBJ1-2,ASSLIPFEGYT
TRBV7-9,TRBJ1-1,ASSLRSQNLGRNTEAF
TRBV5-4,TRBJ2-1,ASSLAATYNEQF
TRBV6-1,TRBJ1-1,ASSVFKTRPPGTEAF
TRBV6-6,TRBJ2-6,ASRLTGTPGANVLT
TRBV6-1,TRBJ2-1,ASRVLEGGNEQF
TRBV27,TRBJ1-5,ASSPRPESGSNQPQH
TRBV5-4,TRBJ2-2,ASSLQGAFTGELF
TRBV5-4,TRBJ2-3,ASSLVSSDTQY